This passage covers 21 T cell receptor beta chains from one sample sequenced in a study of shared clonotypes between healthy human individuals (dated by TCRdb to 2019 to 2021). Receptor amplification or capture employed the immunoSEQ multiplex PCR assay. The clones in this table, taken by TCRdb from immuneACCESS, are in-frame only. Not every clone is retained; where verified, under half of the shortfall comes from an unresolved V gene, and the cause of the rest is unknown. The sample data list over 850,000 clones, and about four fifths of these were observed just once. Together, the top ten hold approximately 0.52% of the sample. The material sequenced was memory CD4+ T cells from PBMCs. The sample's cell subset or site label is to be understood as: CD45RA-negative fraction. All receptors derive from a man aged 18 to 29 in good health. Some clones in this sample may be carry-over from other donors' samples.

This clone was seen only a few times. The CDR3 DNA sequence: TGTGCCAGCTCTCCGGGCCGCGTCCCCTACGAGCAGTACTTC. It translates to CASSPGRVPYEQYF. The chain combines TRBV6-1 with TRBJ2-7; D is ambiguous. Between the trimmed V and J ends, which lost 8 bases and 2 bases, there was a span of 16 bases. Germline loops: CDR1 MNHNS, CDR2 SASEGT. The CDR3 is made up of 14 amino acids.

This clone was detected a few times. The chain couples TRBV15 to TRBJ2-5; TRBD2 is a possible D gene (5 bases). Trimming pared 0 bases from V and 3 bases from J, leaving 8 bases between. This CDR3 is built from 14 residues. The germline gives CDR1 LNHNV, CDR2 YYDKDF (reference sequence). CDR3 sequence reads: CATSRDPGEETQYF. The CDR3 DNA follows: TGTGCCACCAGCAGAGATCCCGGGGAAGAGACCCAGTACTTC.

This clone was counted ten times or more. The chain is built from TRBV2 and TRBJ1-5; no definite D call. V gave up 4 bases and J gave up 4 bases, with 11 bases separating them. The length of the CDR3 is 14 residues. Germline V gene sequence: CDR1 SNHLY, CDR2 FYNNEI. The CDR3 DNA is TGTGCCAGCAGTGCGGGTGGGTATAATCAGCCCCAGCATTTT. Its protein product is CASSAGGYNQPQHF.

The chain employs TRBV4-3 and TRBJ1-5; D is perhaps TRBD1 (5 bases). This CDR3 is 16 amino acids long. V gave up 4 bases and J gave up 0 bases, with 13 bases separating them. The V gene's germline CDR1 is LGHNA and CDR2 YSLEER. The CDR3 reads CASSPSWGSSNQPQHF. As DNA, the CDR3 is TGCGCCAGCAGCCCCTCCTGGGGCAGTAGCAATCAGCCCCAGCATTTT.

J is TRBJ1-5 and V is TRBV7-9, with D perhaps matching TRBD1 (6 bases). The CDR3 covers 15 residues. Germline CDR1 reads SEHNR; CDR2 reads FQNEAQ (reference sequence). Between the trimmed V and J ends, which lost 0 bases and 2 bases, there was a span of 8 bases. The CDR3 DNA is TGTGCCAGCAGCTTAGCCGGGACACGCAATCAGCCCCAGCATTTT. Residues: CASSLAGTRNQPQHF.

V and J are TRBV9 and TRBJ1-6, with a tentative D call TRBD1 (5 bases). Trimming cost V 2 bases and J 10 bases, with 13 bases left between them. This CDR3 has 14 residues. Germline loops: CDR1 SGDLS, CDR2 YYNGEE. The CDR3 here is CASSVRGGGSPLHF. CDR3 DNA sequence: TGTGCCAGCAGCGTTCGCGGGGGTGGCTCACCCCTCCACTTT.

J is TRBJ2-3 and V is TRBV18, with 13 nucleotides matching TRBD2. The germline V gene encodes CDR1 KGHSH and CDR2 LQKENI. The CDR3 has 17 amino acids. Trimming at V came to 5 bases and at J to 5 bases, leaving 10 bases not matched to a gene. CDR3: CASSSIGLAGVGDTQYF. In nucleotides, the CDR3 is TGTGCCAGCTCATCTATCGGACTAGCGGGAGTCGGAGATACGCAGTATTTT.

In regard to this clone: Other nucleotide sequences in the sample specify the same CDR3. The CDR3 region has the DNA TGTGCCAGCTCACCACCGGGCGGACCCTACGAGCAGTACTTC. Translated: CASSPPGGPYEQYF. The chain employs TRBV18 and TRBJ2-7; D not resolved. The CDR3 spans 14 residues. Germline assignment: CDR1 KGHSH and CDR2 LQKENI. V lost 0 bases and J lost 2, with 8 bases in between.

In the case of this clone: This CDR3 is also generated by other DNA sequences in the sample. V gene TRBV30 combines with J gene TRBJ2-5, with D hard to call. V was clipped by 3 bases and J by 4 bases, with 6 bases between them. From germline, CDR1 is GTSNPN and CDR2 SVGIG (reference sequence). The CDR3 has 11 residues. CDR3 DNA: TGTGCCTGGAGCGGCCGAGAGACCCAGTACTTC. Translation gives CAWSGRETQYF.

This clone was seen just once. The V gene is TRBV7-3, the J gene TRBJ2-1, with 13 nucleotides matching TRBD2. Germline values: CDR1 SGHTA, CDR2 FQGTGA. The trim removed 5 bases at V and 4 bases at J, leaving 8 bases unmatched. This CDR3 contains 17 residues. DNA of the CDR3: TGTGCCAGCAGCCCCAGGACTAGCGGGAGTGGGTACAATGAGCAGTTCTTC. Protein product: CASSPRTSGSGYNEQFF.

V is TRBV5-1 and J is TRBJ2-7; tentative D call: TRBD2 (6 bases). V lost 5 bases and J lost 2, with 17 bases in between. Germline V lookup: CDR1 SGHRS, CDR2 YFSETQ. The CDR3 runs to 15 residues. The CDR3 sequence is CASRPSGGEPYEQYF. DNA for the CDR3: TGCGCCAGCAGGCCCTCCGGAGGGGAACCCTACGAGCAGTACTTC.

This clone has just a few counts. The rearrangement links TRBV27 to TRBJ2-7; 8 positions match TRBD2. CDR3 size: 15 residues. Germline assignment: CDR1 MNHEY and CDR2 SMNVEV (reference sequence). V was pared by 3 bases and J by 4 bases, with 8 bases of the junction left unmatched. CDR3 in amino acids: CASSLVGGRNYEQYF. The CDR3 DNA sequence: TGTGCCAGCAGTTTGGTTGGCGGGAGGAATTACGAGCAGTACTTC.

This clone was found a few times. The V call is TRBV5-1, the J call TRBJ2-1, with 8 bases identical to TRBD1. V gave up 0 bases and J gave up 7 bases; unmatched junction bases: 9. CDR3 length: 16 residues. Germline values: CDR1 SGHRS, CDR2 YFSETQ. The CDR3 DNA sequence: TGCGCCAGCAGCTTGGGCCCGGGACAGGTCAAGAATGAGCAGTTCTTC. This translates into CASSLGPGQVKNEQFF.

This clone was recorded a few times. The rearrangement joins TRBV2 to TRBJ1-4; weak D call: TRBD1 (6 bases). This CDR3 comprises 14 residues. Trimming removed 6 bases at V and 7 bases at J, with 15 bases between. Germline CDR1 reads SNHLY; CDR2 reads FYNNEI. Here the CDR3 reads CASSVTGFSEKLFF. The DNA for the CDR3 is TGTGCCAGCAGCGTTACAGGGTTTAGTGAAAAACTGTTTTTT.

The chain uses TRBV5-6 and TRBJ2-2; D is perhaps TRBD1 (6 bases). Deletions cut 5 bases from V and 5 bases from J, with 19 bases between. The CDR3 loop spans 16 amino acids. Germline V lookup: CDR1 SGHDT, CDR2 YYEEEE. The CDR3 spells CASRKGHDLRTGELFF. CDR3 DNA: TGTGCCAGCAGGAAGGGACACGACTTACGTACCGGGGAGCTGTTTTTT.

Here the CDR3 reads CASSAGLRESQILRPQHF. The CDR3 DNA reads TGTGCCAGCAGCGCGGGCCTCAGGGAGTCGCAAATCTTGCGGCCCCAGCATTTT. V gene TRBV9 combines with J gene TRBJ1-5; D possibly corresponds to TRBD1 (5 bases). Germline lookup yields CDR1 SGDLS and CDR2 YYNGEE. The CDR3 extends over 18 amino acids. Trimming took off 3 bases at V and 9 bases at J, with 28 bases between the two ends.

The CDR3 loop reads CASSQDEGTEAFF. The CDR3 DNA reads TGCGCCAGCAGCCAAGATGAGGGGACTGAAGCTTTCTTT. The rearrangement uses TRBV4-3 and TRBJ1-1; D might be TRBD1 (5 bases). Trimming stripped 0 bases from V and 5 bases from J, with 7 bases between. This CDR3 region has 13 residues. Germline values: CDR1 LGHNA, CDR2 YSLEER.

V and J are TRBV2 and TRBJ1-2, with TRBD1 as a possible D gene (6 bases). CDR1 is SNHLY, CDR2 FYNNEI, per germline. V was clipped by 3 bases and J by 6 bases, with 20 bases between them. CDR3 length: 16 amino acids. The CDR3 nucleotides read TGTGCCAGCAGTGAGTCCTTTACAGGGAGGGTTGATGGCTACACCTTC. It yields the protein CASSESFTGRVDGYTF. The complete variable domain, with remaining parts taken from reference TRBV2 and TRBJ1-2, reads EPEVTQTPSHQVTQMGQEVILRCVPISNHLYFYWYRQILGQKVEFLVSFYNNEISEKSEIFDDQFSVERPDGSNFTLKIRSTKLEDSAMYFCASSESFTGRVDGYTFGSGTRLTVV.

This clone has only one observation. V gene TRBV5-4 combines with J gene TRBJ2-1; 10 nucleotides agree with TRBD2. J was trimmed by 3 bases and V by 0 bases; bases with no gene match: 6. The CDR3 consists of 17 residues. CDR1 is SGHNT and CDR2 is YYREEE in the germline V gene (reference sequence). For the CDR3, the DNA is TGTGCCAGCAGCTTGGCCAGGGCTAGCGGGAGCTACAATGAGCAGTTCTTC. As protein: CASSLARASGSYNEQFF.

The rearrangement links TRBV11-1 to TRBJ2-7; 13 bases are a match to TRBD2. The germline V gene encodes CDR1 SGHAT and CDR2 FQDESV (reference sequence). The CDR3 runs 15 residues. V lost 2 bases, J lost 3 bases, and 1 base stayed unmatched. The CDR3 spells CASSLRTSGSYEQYF. The DNA for the CDR3 is TGTGCCAGCAGCTTAAGGACTAGCGGGAGCTACGAGCAGTACTTC.

The chain links TRBV15 to TRBJ2-6; TRBD1 might be the D (6 bases). CDR3 length: 16 residues. Germline V gene lookup returns CDR1 LNHNV and CDR2 YYDKDF (reference sequence). The V end was cut by 2 bases, the J end by 2 bases, with 10 bases between. The CDR3: CATSRPAGAGANVLTF. For the CDR3, the DNA is TGTGCCACCAGCAGACCCGCAGGGGCTGGGGCCAACGTCCTGACTTTC. The whole variable domain, remainder taken from reference TRBV15 and TRBJ2-6, is DAMVIQNPRYQVTQFGKPVTLSCSQTLNHNVMYWYQQKSSQAPKLLFHYYDKDFNNEADTPDNFQSRRPNTSFCFLDIRSPGLGDTAMYLCATSRPAGAGANVLTFGAGSRLTVL.